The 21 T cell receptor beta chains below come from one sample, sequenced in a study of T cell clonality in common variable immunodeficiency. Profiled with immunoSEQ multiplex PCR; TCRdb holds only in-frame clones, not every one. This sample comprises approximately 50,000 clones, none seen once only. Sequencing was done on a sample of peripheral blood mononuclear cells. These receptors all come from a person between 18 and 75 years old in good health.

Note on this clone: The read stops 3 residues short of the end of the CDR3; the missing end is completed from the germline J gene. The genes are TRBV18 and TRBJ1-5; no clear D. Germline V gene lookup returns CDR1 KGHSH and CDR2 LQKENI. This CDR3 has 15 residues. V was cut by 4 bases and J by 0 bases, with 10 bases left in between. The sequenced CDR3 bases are TGTGCCAGCTCACAAGACGAGGGTAGCAATCAGCCC. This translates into CASSQDEGSNQP. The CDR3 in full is CASSQDEGSNQPQHF.

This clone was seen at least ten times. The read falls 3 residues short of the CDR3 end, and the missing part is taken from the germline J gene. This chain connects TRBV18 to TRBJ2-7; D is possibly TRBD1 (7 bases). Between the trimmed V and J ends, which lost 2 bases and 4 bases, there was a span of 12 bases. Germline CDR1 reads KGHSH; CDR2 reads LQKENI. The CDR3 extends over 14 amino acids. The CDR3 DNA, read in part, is TGTGCCAGCTCACCATCGGAGGGGGCGTACGAG. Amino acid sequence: CASSPSEGAYE. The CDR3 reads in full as CASSPSEGAYEQYF.

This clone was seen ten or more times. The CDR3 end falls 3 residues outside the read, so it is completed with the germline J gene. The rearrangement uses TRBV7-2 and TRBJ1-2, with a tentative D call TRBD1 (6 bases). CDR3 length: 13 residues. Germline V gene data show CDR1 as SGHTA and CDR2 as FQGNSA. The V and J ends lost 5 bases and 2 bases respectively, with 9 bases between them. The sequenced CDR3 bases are TGTGCCAGCAGCCCAACAGGGAACTATGGC. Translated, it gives CASSPTGNYG. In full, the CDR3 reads CASSPTGNYGYTF.

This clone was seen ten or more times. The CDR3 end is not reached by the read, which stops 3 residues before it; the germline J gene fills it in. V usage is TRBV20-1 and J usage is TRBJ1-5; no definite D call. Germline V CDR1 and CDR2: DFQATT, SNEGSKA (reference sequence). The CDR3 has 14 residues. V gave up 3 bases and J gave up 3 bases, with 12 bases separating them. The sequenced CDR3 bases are TGCAGTGCTAGTCTGTATAGCTACAATCAGCCC. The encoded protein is CSASLYSYNQP. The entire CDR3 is CSASLYSYNQPQHF.

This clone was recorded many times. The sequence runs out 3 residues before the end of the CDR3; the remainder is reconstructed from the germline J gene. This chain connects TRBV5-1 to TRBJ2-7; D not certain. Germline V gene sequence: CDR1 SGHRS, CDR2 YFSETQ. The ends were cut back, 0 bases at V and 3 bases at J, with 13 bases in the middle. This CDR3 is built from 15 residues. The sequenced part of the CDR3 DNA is TGCGCCAGCAGCTTGGATCCAGGAAAGTTCTACGAG. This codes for CASSLDPGKFYE. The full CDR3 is CASSLDPGKFYEQYF.

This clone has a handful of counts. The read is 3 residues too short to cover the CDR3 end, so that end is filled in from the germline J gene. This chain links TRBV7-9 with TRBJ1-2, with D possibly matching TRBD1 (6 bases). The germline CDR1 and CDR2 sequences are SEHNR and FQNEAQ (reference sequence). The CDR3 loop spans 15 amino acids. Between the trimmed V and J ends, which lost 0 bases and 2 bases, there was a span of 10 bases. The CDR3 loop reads CASSLAATGNYGYTF. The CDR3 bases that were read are TGTGCCAGCAGCTTAGCGGCGACAGGAAACTATGGC.

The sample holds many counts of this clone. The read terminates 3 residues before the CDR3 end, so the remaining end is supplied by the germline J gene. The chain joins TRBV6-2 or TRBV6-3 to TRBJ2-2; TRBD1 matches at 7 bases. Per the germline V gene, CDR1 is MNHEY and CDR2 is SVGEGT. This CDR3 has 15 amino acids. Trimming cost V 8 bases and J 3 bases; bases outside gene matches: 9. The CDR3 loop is CASAPGQADTGELFF. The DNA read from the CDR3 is TGTGCCAGCGCGCCAGGACAGGCGGACACCGGGGAG.

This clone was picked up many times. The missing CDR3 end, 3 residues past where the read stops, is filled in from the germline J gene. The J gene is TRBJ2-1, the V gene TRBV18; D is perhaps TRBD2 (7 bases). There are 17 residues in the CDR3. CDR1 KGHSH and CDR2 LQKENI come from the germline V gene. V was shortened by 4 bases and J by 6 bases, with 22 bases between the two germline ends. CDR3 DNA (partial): TGTGCCAGCTCACGACTGGTTGGGGGGGGCCAGGTCAATGAG. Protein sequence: CASSRLVGGGQVNE. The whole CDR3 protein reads CASSRLVGGGQVNEQFF.

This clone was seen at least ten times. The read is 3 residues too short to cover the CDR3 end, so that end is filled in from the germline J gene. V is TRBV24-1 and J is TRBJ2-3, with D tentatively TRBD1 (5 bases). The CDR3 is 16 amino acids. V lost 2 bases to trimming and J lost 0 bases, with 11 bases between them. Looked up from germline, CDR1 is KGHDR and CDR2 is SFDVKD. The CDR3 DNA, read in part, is TGTGCCACCAGTGATTGGGGCAGCACTAGCACAGATACG. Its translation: CATSDWGSTSTDT. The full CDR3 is CATSDWGSTSTDTQYF.

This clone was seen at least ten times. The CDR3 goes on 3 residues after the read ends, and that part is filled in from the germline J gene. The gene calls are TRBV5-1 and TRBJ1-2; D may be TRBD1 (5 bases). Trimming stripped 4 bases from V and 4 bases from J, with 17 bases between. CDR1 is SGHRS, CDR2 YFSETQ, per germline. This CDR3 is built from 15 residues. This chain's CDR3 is CASSPGSRAGYGYTF. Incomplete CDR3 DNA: TGCGCCAGCAGCCCCGGATCCAGGGCTGGCTATGGC.

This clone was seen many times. CDR3 region: CAWSYPREAFF. The covered CDR3 bases are TGTGCCTGGAGTTACCCGCGGGAA. This sequence joins TRBV30 and TRBJ1-1; D gene ambiguous. The CDR3 end lies 3 residues beyond the end of the read and is filled in from the germline J gene. This CDR3 comprises 11 residues. Germline V gene lookup returns CDR1 GTSNPN and CDR2 SVGIG (reference sequence).

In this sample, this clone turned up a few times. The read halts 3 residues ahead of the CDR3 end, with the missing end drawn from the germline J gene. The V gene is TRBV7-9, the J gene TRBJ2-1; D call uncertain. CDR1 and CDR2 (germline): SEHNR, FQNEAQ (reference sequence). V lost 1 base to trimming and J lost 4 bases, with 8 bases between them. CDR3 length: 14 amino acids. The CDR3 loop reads CASSLGLKYNEQFF. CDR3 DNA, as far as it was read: TGTGCCAGCAGCTTAGGACTGAAGTACAATGAG.

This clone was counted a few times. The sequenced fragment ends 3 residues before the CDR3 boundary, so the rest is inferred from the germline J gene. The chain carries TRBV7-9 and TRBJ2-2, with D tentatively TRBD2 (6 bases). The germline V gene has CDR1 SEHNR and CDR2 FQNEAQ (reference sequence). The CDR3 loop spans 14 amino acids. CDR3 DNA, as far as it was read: TGTGCCAGCAGCACCGGGACTGGTCATTCACCG. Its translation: CASSTGTGHSP. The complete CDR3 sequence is CASSTGTGHSPLFF.

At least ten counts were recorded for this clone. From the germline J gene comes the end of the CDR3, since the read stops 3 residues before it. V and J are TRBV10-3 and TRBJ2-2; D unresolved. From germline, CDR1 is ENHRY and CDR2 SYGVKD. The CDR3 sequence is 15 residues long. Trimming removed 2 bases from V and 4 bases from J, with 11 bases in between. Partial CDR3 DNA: TGTGCCATCAGTGAGATTGACTGGCCCACCGGGGAG. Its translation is CAISEIDWPTGE. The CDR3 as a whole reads CAISEIDWPTGELFF.

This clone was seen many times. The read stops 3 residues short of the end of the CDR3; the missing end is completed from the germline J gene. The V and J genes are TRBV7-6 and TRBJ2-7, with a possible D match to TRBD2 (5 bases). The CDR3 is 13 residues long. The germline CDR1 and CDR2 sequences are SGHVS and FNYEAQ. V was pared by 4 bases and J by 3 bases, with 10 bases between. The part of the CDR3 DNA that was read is TGTGCCAGCAGCTCCCTAAGCGGCTACGAG. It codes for CASSSLSGYE. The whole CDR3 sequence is CASSSLSGYEQYF.

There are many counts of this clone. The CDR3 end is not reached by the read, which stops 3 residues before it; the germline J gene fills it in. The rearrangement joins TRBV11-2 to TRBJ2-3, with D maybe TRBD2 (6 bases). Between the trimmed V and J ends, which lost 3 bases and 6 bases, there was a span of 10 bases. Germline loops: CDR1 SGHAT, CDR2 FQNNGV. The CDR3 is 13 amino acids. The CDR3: CASSLGLGDTQYF. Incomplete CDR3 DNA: TGTGCCAGCAGCTTGGGACTCGGCGATACG.

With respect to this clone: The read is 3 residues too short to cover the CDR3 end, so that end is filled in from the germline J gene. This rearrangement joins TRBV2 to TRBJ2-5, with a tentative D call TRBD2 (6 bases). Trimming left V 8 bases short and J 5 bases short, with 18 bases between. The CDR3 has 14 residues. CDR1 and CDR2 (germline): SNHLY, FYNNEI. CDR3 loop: CASRGTDLLETQYF. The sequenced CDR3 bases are TGTGCCAGCCGGGGGACGGACCTCCTGGAGACC. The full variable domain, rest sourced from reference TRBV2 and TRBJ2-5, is EPEVTQTPSHQVTQMGQEVILRCVPISNHLYFYWYRQILGQKVEFLVSFYNNEISEKSEIFDDQFSVERPDGSNFTLKIRSTKLEDSAMYFCASRGTDLLETQYFGPGTRLLVL.

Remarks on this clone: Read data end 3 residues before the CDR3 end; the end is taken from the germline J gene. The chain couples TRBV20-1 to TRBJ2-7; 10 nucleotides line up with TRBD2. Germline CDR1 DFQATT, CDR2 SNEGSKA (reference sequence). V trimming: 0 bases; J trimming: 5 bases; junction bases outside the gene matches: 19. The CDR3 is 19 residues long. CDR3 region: CSARDWGGTSEFLQDEQYF. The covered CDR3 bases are TGCAGTGCTAGAGATTGGGGGGGGACTAGCGAATTCCTACAGGACGAG.

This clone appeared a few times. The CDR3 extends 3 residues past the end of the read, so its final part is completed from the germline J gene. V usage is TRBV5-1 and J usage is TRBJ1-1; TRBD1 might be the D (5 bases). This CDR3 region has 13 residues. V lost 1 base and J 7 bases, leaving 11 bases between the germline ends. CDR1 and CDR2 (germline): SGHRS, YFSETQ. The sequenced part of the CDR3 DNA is TGCGCCAGCAGCTTGACAGGAACCAATGAA. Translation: CASSLTGTNE. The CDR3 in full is CASSLTGTNEAFF.

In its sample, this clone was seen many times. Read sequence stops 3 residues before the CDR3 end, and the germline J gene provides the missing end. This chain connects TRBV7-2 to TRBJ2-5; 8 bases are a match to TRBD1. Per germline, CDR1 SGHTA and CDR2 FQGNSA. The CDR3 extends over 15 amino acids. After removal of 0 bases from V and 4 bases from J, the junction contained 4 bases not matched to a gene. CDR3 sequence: CASSLAGTGGETQYF. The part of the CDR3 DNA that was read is TGTGCCAGCAGCTTAGCCGGGACAGGCGGAGAGACC.

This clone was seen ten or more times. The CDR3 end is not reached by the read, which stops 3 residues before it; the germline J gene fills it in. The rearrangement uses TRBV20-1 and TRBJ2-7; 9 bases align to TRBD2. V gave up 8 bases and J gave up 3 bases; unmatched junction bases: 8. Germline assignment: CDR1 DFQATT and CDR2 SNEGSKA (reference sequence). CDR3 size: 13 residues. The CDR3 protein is CSSSGGTFYEQYF. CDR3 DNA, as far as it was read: TGCAGTTCCAGCGGGGGGACCTTCTACGAG.